This entry lists 32 T cell receptor beta chains sequenced from one sample in a study of T cell repertoires in cytomegalovirus infection (dated by TCRdb to between 2018 and 2020). These receptors have no identified antigens. TCRdb lists the instrument as Illumina HiSeq 1500. The public reads were reanalyzed by TCRdb: fastp trimming at Q25, MiXCR alignment, in-frame beta chains only. Here each entry gathers all rows of one CDR3 protein and keeps the most common genes and DNA. The table for this sample lists about a million distinct CDR3 sequences; approximately 31% of them were counted only once. The top ten hold about an eighth of the sample. The sample's treatment or condition label, in plain terms: in vitro stimulation with specific CMV peptide epitopes to enrich CMV-specific T cells. This sample comprised cultured CD8+ T cells from PBMCs, obtained from culture after CMV antigen stimulation. Receptor source: a human donor in good health (CMV status not recorded). Some clones in this sample may be carry-over from other donors' samples.

This rearrangement joins TRBV6-1 to TRBJ1-2; the D is unclear. This CDR3 is built from 17 residues. Trimming cost V 1 base and J 5 bases, with 20 bases left between them. CDR1 MNHNS and CDR2 SASEGT come from the germline V gene. The CDR3 nucleotides read TGTGCCAGCAGTGAAGAATATTGGCGGCTGTATGGATATGGCTACACCTTC. This codes for CASSEEYWRLYGYGYTF.

In nucleotides, the CDR3 is TGCGCCAGCACTCTACTAGCGGGGCCATACAATGAGCAGTTCTTC. Protein: CASTLLAGPYNEQFF. The chain recombines TRBV5-1 with TRBJ2-1, with 10 bases that match TRBD2. The V gene's germline CDR1 is SGHRS and CDR2 YFSETQ. The V gene end was trimmed by 6 bases and the J gene end by 4 bases; junction bases not matched to a gene: 7. This CDR3 has 15 residues.

The V and J genes are TRBV20-1 and TRBJ1-5; 10 bases are a match to TRBD1. Germline V gene lookup returns CDR1 DFQATT and CDR2 SNEGSKA (reference sequence). The CDR3 extends over 14 amino acids. The CDR3 sequence is CAGTGVNSNQPQHF. The CDR3, as DNA: TGCGCTGGGACAGGGGTGAATAGCAATCAGCCCCAGCATTTT.

V is TRBV7-6 and J is TRBJ2-2; TRBD2 agrees at 7 bases. This CDR3 has 13 residues. The trim removed 8 bases at V and 5 bases at J, leaving 5 bases unmatched. The germline V gene encodes CDR1 SGHVS and CDR2 FNYEAQ. The CDR3 sequence: CASQEAGTGELFF. CDR3 nucleotide sequence: TGTGCCAGCCAAGAAGCGGGGACCGGGGAGCTGTTTTTT.

This clonotype was counted between two and nine times. This chain uses TRBV10-3 with TRBJ1-1; D is perhaps TRBD1 (6 bases). V gave up 3 bases and J gave up 1 base, with 12 bases separating them. Germline loops: CDR1 ENHRY, CDR2 SYGVKD. The CDR3 is 15 amino acids. The CDR3 DNA follows: TGTGCCATCAGTGATGTGGGGGCAGGGAACACTGAAGCTTTCTTT. Translating gives CAISDVGAGNTEAFF.

Ten or more counts support this clonotype. This sequence joins TRBV20-1 and TRBJ2-3; a possible D gene is TRBD2 (6 bases). CDR3 length equals 15 residues. Trimming cost V 3 bases and J 1 base, with 14 bases left between them. Germline V gene lookup returns CDR1 DFQATT and CDR2 SNEGSKA (reference sequence). This CDR3 is CSARGGAGRTDTQYF. The CDR3 nucleotides are TGCAGTGCTAGGGGGGGAGCGGGCCGCACAGATACGCAGTATTTT.

Concerning this clonotype itself: A read error may explain this, as a much larger clone is one base away. The chain joins TRBV7-2 to TRBJ1-2; 10 nucleotides align to TRBD1. Per the germline V gene, CDR1 is SGHTA and CDR2 is FQGNSA. This CDR3 is built from 15 residues. In nucleotides, the CDR3 is TGTGCCAGCAGCGAAACCGGGACAGGGGACTATGGCTGCACCTTC. As protein: CASSETGTGDYGCTF.

This clonotype was observed many times. V gene TRBV13 combines with J gene TRBJ2-1, with D tentatively TRBD1 (5 bases). This CDR3 contains 12 residues. The germline V gene has CDR1 PRHDT and CDR2 FYEKMQ (reference sequence). Between the trimmed V and J ends, which lost 5 bases and 6 bases, there was a span of 8 bases. The CDR3 sequence is CASSVTGNEQFF. The CDR3 DNA sequence: TGTGCCAGCAGCGTTACAGGCAATGAGCAGTTCTTC.

This clonotype was recorded only once. The chain employs TRBV29-1 and TRBJ2-4, with D possibly being TRBD1 (5 bases). The CDR3 has 18 amino acids. Per germline, CDR1 SQVTM and CDR2 ANQGSEA. Trimming cost V 7 bases and J 1 base, with 26 bases left between them. CDR3 amino acids: CSAARTAGLNTAKNIQYF. In nucleotides, the CDR3 is TGCAGCGCCGCTCGAACCGCAGGGCTCAACACGGCCAAAAACATTCAGTACTTC.

This chain uses TRBV6-5 with TRBJ1-2, with 7 bases fitting TRBD1. Germline V gives CDR1 MNHEY, CDR2 SVGAGI. The CDR3 consists of 14 residues. The V and J ends lost 2 bases and 7 bases, in that order; junction bases with no gene match: 7. The CDR3 loop is CASSYNTGDGGYTF. CDR3 bases: TGTGCCAGCAGTTACAACACAGGGGACGGTGGCTACACCTTC.

This rearrangement joins TRBV29-1 to TRBJ1-1, with D hard to call. The germline V gene has CDR1 SQVTM and CDR2 ANQGSEA. The CDR3 has 10 residues. Trimming pared 7 bases from V and 6 bases from J, leaving 9 bases between. CDR3 bases: TGCAGCGCCACCGTCCCTGAAGCTTTCTTT. Translating it yields CSATVPEAFF.

The genes are TRBV7-9 and TRBJ2-7; D is ambiguous. The V gene lost 3 bases and the J gene lost 4 bases, with 7 bases spanning the gap. This CDR3 spans 12 amino acids. CDR1 is SEHNR and CDR2 is FQNEAQ in the germline V gene (reference sequence). For the CDR3, the DNA is TGTGCCAGCAGCTTCACTTTATACGAGCAGTACTTC. Its protein product is CASSFTLYEQYF.

This chain joins TRBV5-4 and TRBJ1-1; no reliable D call. The V end was cut by 9 bases, the J end by 1 base, with 10 bases between. This CDR3 has 12 residues. Germline V gene sequence: CDR1 SGHNT, CDR2 YYREEE (reference sequence). The CDR3 loop reads CAIRKGNTEAFF. The CDR3 DNA sequence: TGTGCCATCCGGAAGGGGAACACTGAAGCTTTCTTT.

This clonotype was seen only a few times. This rearrangement joins TRBV5-6 to TRBJ1-1; 8 bases are shared with TRBD1. With 5 bases clipped from V and 1 base from J, the junction kept 7 bases outside the gene matches. Germline V lookup: CDR1 SGHDT, CDR2 YYEEEE. This CDR3 contains 15 residues. The CDR3 bases are TGTGCCAGCAGTGACTGGGGGACAGGGAACACTGAAGCTTTCTTT. Its translation: CASSDWGTGNTEAFF.

This clonotype was seen a few times. V is TRBV25-1 and J is TRBJ1-6; D remains unclear. The CDR3 contains 15 residues. Germline V CDR1 and CDR2: MGHDK, SYGVNS. Trimming stripped 3 bases from V and 8 bases from J, with 14 bases between. The CDR3 here is CASSDEVTVDSPLHF. CDR3 nucleotide sequence: TGTGCCAGCAGTGACGAGGTCACGGTGGATTCACCCCTCCACTTT. Drawing the rest from reference TRBV25-1 and TRBJ1-6, the complete variable domain is EADIYQTPRYLVIGTGKKITLECSQTMGHDKMYWYQQDPGMELHLIHYSYGVNSTEKGDLSSESTVSRIRTEHFPLTLESARPSHTSQYLCASSDEVTVDSPLHFGNGTRLTVT.

The chain employs TRBV4-3 and TRBJ1-2; 9 nucleotides line up with TRBD1. This CDR3 region has 17 residues. V was pared by 4 bases and J by 5 bases, with 14 bases of the junction left unmatched. Germline V gives CDR1 LGHNA, CDR2 YSLEER. The chain's CDR3 is CASSRGTGTSSGYGYTF. The CDR3 DNA reads as TGCGCCAGCAGCCGCGGGACAGGGACCAGTTCGGGGTATGGCTACACCTTC.

The chain has TRBV12-5 and TRBJ1-2; no firm D call. Germline values: CDR1 LGHNT, CDR2 FRNRAP. V was trimmed by 3 bases and J by 4 bases, leaving 9 bases between them. The CDR3 totals 13 residues. In DNA form, the CDR3 reads TGTGCTAGTGGTTTTGGGATTGGCTATGGCTACACCTTC. It is translated as CASGFGIGYGYTF.

The rearrangement links TRBV5-1 to TRBJ1-1, with D uncertain. The CDR3 loop spans 13 amino acids. Trimming took 6 bases from V and 12 from J, leaving 21 bases between them. Germline V gene sequence: CDR1 SGHRS, CDR2 YFSETQ. Here the CDR3 reads CASNQEDGSFTFF. The DNA of the CDR3 is TGCGCCAGCAACCAGGAAGACGGGAGCTTTACTTTCTTT.

Details on this clonotype: A junction boundary mismatches the germline segment, possibly from a read error. The V call is TRBV15, the J call TRBJ2-1; TRBD2 is a possible D gene (6 bases). Germline CDR1 reads LNHNV; CDR2 reads YYDKDF (reference sequence). The CDR3 runs 15 residues. CDR3 region: CVTSRDRGAYNEQFF. The CDR3 DNA reads as TGTGTCACCAGCAGAGATCGCGGGGCTTACAATGAGCAGTTCTTC. Full variable domain (remainder filled in from reference TRBV15 and TRBJ2-1): DAMVIQNPRYQVTQFGKPVTLSCSQTLNHNVMYWYQQKSSQAPKLLFHYYDKDFNNEADTPDNFQSRRPNTSFCFLDIRSPGLGDTAMYLCVTSRDRGAYNEQFFGPGTRLTVL.

V usage is TRBV4-2 and J usage is TRBJ2-3; D is unclear. The CDR3 spans 14 residues. Trimming removed 0 bases at V and 1 base at J, with 5 bases between. Germline CDR1 reads LGHNA; CDR2 reads YNFKEQ. The CDR3 is CASSQDIGTDTQYF. DNA for the CDR3: TGTGCCAGCAGCCAAGATATTGGCACAGATACGCAGTATTTT.

The rearrangement uses TRBV3-1 and TRBJ2-1, with TRBD2 matching over 9 bases. J lost 8 bases, V lost 0 bases, and 5 bases had no gene match. Germline V gives CDR1 LGHDT, CDR2 YNNKEL (reference sequence). The CDR3 runs to 15 residues. CDR3 DNA: TGTGCCAGCAGCCAAGATCGGCGGACTAGCGATGAGCAGTTCTTC. Translation gives CASSQDRRTSDEQFF.

The genes are TRBV4-2 and TRBJ2-2; no clear D gene. Germline V lookup: CDR1 LGHNA, CDR2 YNFKEQ. Trimming cost V 0 bases and J 2 bases, with 10 bases left between them. The CDR3 is 16 amino acids. CDR3 loop: CASSQDFTVNTGELFF. The CDR3 DNA sequence: TGTGCCAGCAGCCAAGATTTCACAGTTAACACCGGGGAGCTGTTTTTT.

In this sample, this clonotype turned up a few times. The chain couples TRBV7-9 to TRBJ2-3, with 7 bases identical to TRBD2. Trimming at V came to 4 bases and at J to 3 bases, leaving 13 bases not matched to a gene. CDR1 SEHNR and CDR2 FQNEAQ come from the germline V gene (reference sequence). This CDR3 has 17 amino acids. The CDR3 loop reads CASSSPVSGDRTDTQYF. CDR3 DNA: TGTGCCAGCAGCTCCCCGGTCAGCGGGGATAGAACAGATACGCAGTATTTT.

This clonotype was seen a handful of times. The V and J genes are TRBV7-8 and TRBJ2-1; 11 bases match TRBD2. J gave up 10 bases and V 5 bases, and 10 bases lay outside the gene matches. This CDR3 region has 15 residues. CDR1 and CDR2 from the germline V gene are SGHVS and FQNEAQ. The CDR3 protein is CASSPPLSGGGEQFF. The CDR3 DNA is TGTGCCAGCAGCCCGCCTCTTAGCGGGGGGGGGGAGCAGTTCTTC.

The gene calls are TRBV12-5 and TRBJ1-2, with TRBD1 matching 8 bases. CDR3 length: 11 amino acids. Germline-derived CDR1 and CDR2 are LGHNT and FRNRAP. Trimming cost V 5 bases and J 14 bases; bases outside gene matches: 7. The CDR3 DNA sequence: TGTGCTAGTGGTCAAAACAGGGGGACGACCTTC. Translating gives CASGQNRGTTF.

This clonotype was picked up a small number of times. The chain recombines TRBV6-2 or TRBV6-3 with TRBJ1-1; the D is unclear. CDR1 and CDR2 (germline): MNHEY, SVGEGT. This CDR3 comprises 14 residues. The germline V and J ends were trimmed by 2 bases and 1 base, with 8 bases remaining between them. CDR3 protein: CASSYTEGNTEAFF. The CDR3, as DNA: TGTGCCAGCAGTTACACCGAGGGGAACACTGAAGCTTTCTTT.

A few counts support this clonotype. The chain links TRBV7-9 to TRBJ1-1; the match to TRBD1 covers 10 bases. The CDR3 is 21 amino acids. V lost 5 bases to trimming and J lost 0 bases; unmatched junction nucleotides: 21. The germline gives CDR1 SEHNR, CDR2 FQNEAQ (reference sequence). The CDR3 spells CASSGVWGTGVLTDMNTEAFF. In DNA, the CDR3 is TGTGCCAGCAGCGGAGTTTGGGGGACAGGGGTCCTAACGGATATGAACACTGAAGCTTTCTTT.

This clonotype has more than one count but fewer than ten. The V gene is TRBV7-6, the J gene TRBJ2-5; D is unclear. With 3 bases removed from V and 3 bases from J, the gap between germline ends came to 8 bases. This CDR3 comprises 13 residues. The germline V gene encodes CDR1 SGHVS and CDR2 FNYEAQ. DNA of the CDR3: TGTGCCAGCAGCTTCGTTGTGGAAGAGACCCAGTACTTC. Amino acids: CASSFVVEETQYF.

This clonotype was seen ten or more times. V and J are TRBV7-6 and TRBJ2-3; D perhaps matches TRBD1 (6 bases). Per the germline V gene, CDR1 is SGHVS and CDR2 is FNYEAQ. The CDR3 extends over 17 amino acids. V was shortened by 1 base and J by 0 bases, with 14 bases between the two germline ends. CDR3 bases: TGTGCCAGCAGCTTAGTCAACAGGGTAGGAAGCACAGATACGCAGTATTTT. It encodes CASSLVNRVGSTDTQYF.

The table lists this clonotype with a few counts. This sequence joins TRBV7-9 and TRBJ2-5; D may correspond to TRBD1 or TRBD2 (6 bases each). Germline V lookup: CDR1 SEHNR, CDR2 FQNEAQ (reference sequence). Trimming removed 1 base at V and 0 bases at J, with 18 bases between. CDR3 length equals 18 residues. Here the CDR3 reads CASSLGRRAGEYQETQYF. The CDR3 nucleotides are TGTGCCAGCAGCTTAGGTCGGAGGGCAGGGGAGTACCAAGAGACCCAGTACTTC.

There are many counts of this clonotype. This rearrangement joins TRBV7-6 to TRBJ2-2; 13 positions agree with TRBD2. The CDR3 is 19 residues long. V dropped 5 bases and J dropped 1; count of bases not matched to a gene: 10. Germline V CDR1 and CDR2: SGHVS, FNYEAQ. The CDR3 region is CASSHRWTSGGKNTGELFF. CDR3 sequence (DNA): TGTGCCAGCAGCCACCGCTGGACTAGCGGGGGAAAGAACACCGGGGAGCTGTTTTTT.

For this clonotype: A single base separates this from a much larger clone, so it may be a read error. The rearrangement joins TRBV7-2 to TRBJ2-4; possibly TRBD1 or TRBD2 for D (5 bases each). The CDR3 extends over 12 amino acids. Germline values: CDR1 SGHTA, CDR2 FQGNSA. V shed 8 bases and J shed 11 bases, with 16 bases lying between them. CDR3 amino acids: CASGSRRGVQYF. CDR3 in DNA: TGTGCCAGCGGCTCCCGAAGGGGAGTTCAGTACTTC.